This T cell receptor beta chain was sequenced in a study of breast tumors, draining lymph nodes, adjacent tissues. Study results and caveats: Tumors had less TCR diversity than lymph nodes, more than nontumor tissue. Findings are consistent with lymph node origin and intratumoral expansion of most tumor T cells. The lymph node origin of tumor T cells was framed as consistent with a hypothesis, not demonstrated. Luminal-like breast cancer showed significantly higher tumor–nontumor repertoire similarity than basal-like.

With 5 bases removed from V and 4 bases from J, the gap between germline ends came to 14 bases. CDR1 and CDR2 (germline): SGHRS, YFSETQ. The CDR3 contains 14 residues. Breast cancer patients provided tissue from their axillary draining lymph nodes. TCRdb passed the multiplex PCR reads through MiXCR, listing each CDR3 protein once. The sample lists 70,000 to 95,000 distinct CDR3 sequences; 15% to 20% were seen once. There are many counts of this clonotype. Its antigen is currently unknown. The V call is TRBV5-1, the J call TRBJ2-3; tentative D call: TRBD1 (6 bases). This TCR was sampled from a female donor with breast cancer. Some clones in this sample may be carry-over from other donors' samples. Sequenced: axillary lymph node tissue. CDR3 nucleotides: TGCGCCAGCAGAACAGGGTTTAGTGCAGATACGCAGTATTTT. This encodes CASRTGFSADTQYF. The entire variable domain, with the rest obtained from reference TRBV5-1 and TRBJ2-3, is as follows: KAGVTQTPRYLIKTRGQQVTLSCSPISGHRSVSWYQQTPGQGLQFLFEYFSETQRNKGNFPGRFSGRQFSNSRSEMNVSTLELGDSALYLCASRTGFSADTQYFGPGTRLTVL.